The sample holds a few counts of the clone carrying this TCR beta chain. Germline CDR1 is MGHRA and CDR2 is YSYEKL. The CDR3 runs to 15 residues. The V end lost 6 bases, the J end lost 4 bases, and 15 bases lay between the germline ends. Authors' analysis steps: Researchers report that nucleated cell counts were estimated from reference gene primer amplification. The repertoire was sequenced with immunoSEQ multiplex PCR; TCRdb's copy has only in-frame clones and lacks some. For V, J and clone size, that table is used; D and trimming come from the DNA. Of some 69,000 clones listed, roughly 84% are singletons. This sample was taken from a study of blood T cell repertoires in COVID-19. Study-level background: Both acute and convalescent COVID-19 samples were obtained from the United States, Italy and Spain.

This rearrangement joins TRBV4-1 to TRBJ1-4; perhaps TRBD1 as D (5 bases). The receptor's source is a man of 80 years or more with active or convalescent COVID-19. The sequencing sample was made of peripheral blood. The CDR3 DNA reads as TGCGCCAGCAGATTCCGTGTAGGGGATAATGAAAAACTGTTTTTT. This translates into CASRFRVGDNEKLFF.